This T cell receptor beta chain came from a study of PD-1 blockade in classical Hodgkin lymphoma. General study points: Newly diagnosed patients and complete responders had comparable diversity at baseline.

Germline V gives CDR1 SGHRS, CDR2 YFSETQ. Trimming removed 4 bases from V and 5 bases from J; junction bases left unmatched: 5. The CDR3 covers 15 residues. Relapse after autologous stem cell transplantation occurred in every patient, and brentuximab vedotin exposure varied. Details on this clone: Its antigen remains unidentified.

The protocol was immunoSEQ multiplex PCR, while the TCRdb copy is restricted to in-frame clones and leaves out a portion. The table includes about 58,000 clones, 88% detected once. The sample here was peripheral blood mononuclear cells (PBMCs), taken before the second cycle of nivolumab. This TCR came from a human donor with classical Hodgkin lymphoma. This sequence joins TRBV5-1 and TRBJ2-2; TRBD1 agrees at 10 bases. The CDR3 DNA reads TGCGCCAGCAGCCTTCGGACAGGGGGTACCGGGGAGCTGTTTTTT. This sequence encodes CASSLRTGGTGELFF. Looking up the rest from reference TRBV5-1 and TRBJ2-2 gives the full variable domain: KAGVTQTPRYLIKTRGQQVTLSCSPISGHRSVSWYQQTPGQGLQFLFEYFSETQRNKGNFPGRFSGRQFSNSRSEMNVSTLELGDSALYLCASSLRTGGTGELFFGEGSRLTVL.